Listed below are T cell receptor beta chains from one sample, sequenced in a study of blood T cell repertoires in COVID-19. The data were produced by immunoSEQ multiplex PCR, yet TCRdb's version contains in-frame clones alone and is incomplete. The table includes 50,000 to 60,000 clones, around 81% detected once. Sequencing used peripheral blood. The receptors stem from a man between 65 and 80 years old with active COVID-19. Both conserved end residues are part of each CDR3. Each record gives: D gene, V gene, J gene, clone size, CDR3 protein, CDR3 DNA. D genes are given only for firm matches. Not every row has a clone size; where given, it reads once, few, many or a size class.

TRBD1	TRBV27	TRBJ2-7	NA	CASSPTGASYEQYF	TGTGCCAGCAGTCCGACAGGGGCCTCCTACGAGCAGTACTTC
TRBD1	TRBV18	TRBJ2-1	NA	CASSPGTDKEQFF	TGTGCCAGCTCACCGGGGACAGACAAGGAGCAGTTCTTC
NA	TRBV28	TRBJ2-2	NA	CASIMGTNTGELFF	TGTGCCAGCATCATGGGGACAAACACCGGGGAGCTGTTTTTT
NA	TRBV20-1	TRBJ1-1	large	CSASKGIGDTEAFF	TGCAGTGCTAGTAAAGGGATCGGGGACACTGAAGCTTTCTTT
TRBD2	TRBV6-2/TRBV6-3	TRBJ2-7	NA	CASSSPWGRGAYEQYF	TGTGCCAGCAGTTCCCCTTGGGGGAGGGGAGCCTACGAGCAGTACTTC
TRBD1	TRBV11-1	TRBJ2-3	few	CASSFRGRSTDTQYF	TGTGCCAGCAGCTTCAGGGGGCGAAGCACAGATACGCAGTATTTT
NA	TRBV6-5	TRBJ2-7	once	CASMEGYEQYF	TGTGCCAGCATGGAGGGCTACGAGCAGTACTTC
NA	TRBV30	TRBJ2-1	NA	CAWSVGRATYNEQFF	TGTGCCTGGAGTGTTGGCAGGGCGACCTACAATGAGCAGTTCTTC
NA	TRBV5-1	TRBJ1-2	NA	CASSRTGDNYGYTF	TGCGCCAGCAGCCGGACGGGGGATAACTATGGCTACACCTTC
NA	TRBV7-9	TRBJ1-6	NA	CASSLALRRGNSPLHF	TGTGCCAGCAGCTTAGCTCTACGGCGGGGTAATTCACCCCTCCACTTT
TRBD1	TRBV29-1	TRBJ1-3	few	CSAQGQGNTIYF	TGCAGCGCCCAGGGACAGGGAAACACCATATATTTT
NA	TRBV7-9	TRBJ1-1	NA	CASSLGHMNTEAFF	TGTGCCAGCAGTTTAGGGCACATGAACACTGAAGCTTTCTTT
TRBD2	TRBV4-3	TRBJ2-1	NA	CASSQRASGGRDEQFF	TGCGCCAGCAGCCAAAGAGCAAGCGGGGGTAGAGATGAGCAGTTCTTC
TRBD2	TRBV7-9	TRBJ2-7	NA	CASSSVVGGGEQYF	TGTGCCAGCAGCTCAGTGGTGGGGGGAGGGGAGCAGTACTTC
NA	TRBV5-1	TRBJ1-4	few	CASSPGTTATNEKLFF	TGCGCCAGCAGCCCCGGGACAACCGCAACTAATGAAAAACTGTTTTTT
TRBD1	TRBV19	TRBJ2-2	NA	CASRIDRDAGELFF	TGTGCCAGTAGGATCGACAGGGATGCCGGGGAGCTGTTTTTT
NA	TRBV21-1	TRBJ2-7	NA	CASTRLGPDYEQYF	TGTGCCAGCACTCGCCTGGGGCCTGACTACGAGCAGTACTTC
NA	TRBV19	TRBJ1-2	NA	CASSGWTVGYGYTF	TGTGCCAGTAGTGGATGGACAGTCGGCTATGGCTACACCTTC
TRBD1	TRBV5-4	TRBJ2-7	NA	CASSFAARRDSYEQYF	TGTGCCAGCAGCTTTGCAGCCCGACGGGACAGCTACGAGCAGTACTTC
NA	TRBV27	TRBJ1-6	NA	CASSFGGNSPLHF	TGTGCCAGCAGTTTCGGGGGGAATTCACCCCTCCACTTT
NA	TRBV25-1	TRBJ1-1	once	CASSAGNTEAFF	TGTGCCAGCAGTGCCGGGAACACTGAAGCTTTCTTT
NA	TRBV6-2/TRBV6-3	TRBJ2-5	NA	CASSSPLRGRETQYF	TGTGCCAGCAGTTCCCCACTCAGGGGTCGGGAGACCCAGTACTTC
NA	TRBV6-2/TRBV6-3	TRBJ2-3	NA	CASSSNRVYWADTQYF	TGTGCCAGCAGTTCAAACAGGGTTTACTGGGCAGATACGCAGTATTTT
NA	TRBV24-1	TRBJ1-2	NA	CATSGRANYGYTF	TGTGCCACCAGCGGGCGGGCTAACTATGGCTACACCTTC
NA	TRBV4-2	TRBJ1-1	NA	CASSQATSRGPNTEAFF	TGTGCCAGCAGCCAAGCTACGTCCAGGGGACCGAACACTGAAGCTTTCTTT
NA	TRBV7-2	TRBJ2-7	NA	CASSLTRQTGEQYF	TGTGCCAGCAGCTTAACCCGACAGACCGGCGAGCAGTACTTC
NA	TRBV9	TRBJ2-1	NA	CASSPTGTPSYNEQFF	TGTGCCAGCAGCCCGACAGGGACTCCATCCTACAATGAGCAGTTCTTC
NA	TRBV4-2	TRBJ2-3	NA	CASSQDLRRPDTQYF	TGTGCCAGCAGCCAAGATTTGCGGCGGCCAGATACGCAGTATTTT
NA	TRBV5-4	TRBJ2-5	NA	CASSLGLGGETQYF	TGTGCCAGCAGCTTGGGGCTCGGAGGAGAGACCCAGTACTTC
TRBD1	TRBV12-3/TRBV12-4	TRBJ1-1	NA	CATLWTGSTEAFF	TGTGCCACCTTGTGGACAGGCAGCACTGAAGCTTTCTTT
TRBD1	TRBV28	TRBJ2-5	once	CASSSDRSETQYF	TGTGCCAGCAGTTCGGACAGGTCGGAGACCCAGTACTTC
TRBD2	TRBV2	TRBJ2-5	NA	CASSALAGWDQETQYF	TGTGCCAGCAGTGCATTAGCGGGATGGGACCAAGAGACCCAGTACTTC
TRBD1	TRBV4-3	TRBJ1-2	NA	CASSQVSGQDGYTF	TGCGCCAGCAGCCAAGTCTCGGGACAGGATGGCTACACCTTC
TRBD2	TRBV9	TRBJ2-3	NA	CASSSTSGGAGTQYF	TGTGCCAGCAGCTCAACTAGCGGGGGGGCTGGTACGCAGTATTTT
TRBD1	TRBV29-1	TRBJ1-1	NA	CSAGEKGGLMNTEAFF	TGCAGCGCAGGGGAGAAAGGGGGCCTCATGAACACTGAAGCTTTCTTT
NA	TRBV12-3/TRBV12-4	TRBJ2-7	once	CASSLESYEQYF	TGTGCCAGCAGTTTGGAGTCCTACGAGCAGTACTTC
TRBD1	TRBV30	TRBJ1-5	once	CAWTTGANNQPQHF	TGTGCCTGGACAACAGGGGCAAACAATCAGCCCCAGCATTTT